This passage covers 11 T cell receptor beta chains from one sample sequenced in a study of cytomegalovirus exposure and HLA in healthy donors. It was with 60 Vbeta and 13 Jbeta primers that the PCR ran. Produced via immunoSEQ multiplex PCR; TCRdb's table is partial and in-frame only. The profile shows approximately 150,000 clones, 78% of them singletons. Material for sequencing was PBMCs. The receptors come from a woman aged 18-29 years in good health and CMV-seronegative.

This clone was observed once. The chain combines TRBV5-1 with TRBJ1-4; 8 bases fit TRBD1. With V trimmed by 4 bases and J by 4 bases, 3 bases remained unmatched. Germline V gene data show CDR1 as SGHRS and CDR2 as YFSETQ. CDR3 length: 14 residues. The CDR3, as DNA: TGCGCCAGCAGCACACAGGGGGTTAATGAAAAACTGTTTTTT. It yields the protein CASSTQGVNEKLFF.

The V call is TRBV29-1, the J call TRBJ1-5, with D unresolved. The CDR3 spans 14 residues. Trimming removed 4 bases at V and 0 bases at J, with 10 bases between. From germline, CDR1 is SQVTM and CDR2 ANQGSEA. CDR3 amino acids: CSVGKEYSNQPQHF. The DNA for the CDR3 is TGCAGCGTTGGGAAGGAGTATAGCAATCAGCCCCAGCATTTT.

The chain employs TRBV5-1 and TRBJ2-1, with 7 nucleotides matching TRBD2. The CDR3 totals 16 residues. V gave up 0 bases and J gave up 1 base; unmatched junction bases: 4. Germline V CDR1 and CDR2: SGHRS, YFSETQ. The CDR3: CASSLVSSGSYNEQFF. The CDR3 DNA is TGCGCCAGCAGCTTGGTGAGTAGCGGGTCCTACAATGAGCAGTTCTTC. The variable domain in full, completed from reference TRBV5-1 and TRBJ2-1, reads KAGVTQTPRYLIKTRGQQVTLSCSPISGHRSVSWYQQTPGQGLQFLFEYFSETQRNKGNFPGRFSGRQFSNSRSEMNVSTLELGDSALYLCASSLVSSGSYNEQFFGPGTRLTVL.

The chain has TRBV4-1 and TRBJ2-1; D might be TRBD1 (7 bases). This CDR3 has 16 amino acids. V was pared by 3 bases and J by 2 bases, with 14 bases between. CDR1 is MGHRA, CDR2 YSYEKL, per germline. CDR3 sequence: CASSQVQGRTYNEQFF. The CDR3 nucleotides read TGCGCCAGCAGCCAGGTACAGGGGAGGACCTACAATGAGCAGTTCTTC.

This chain links TRBV7-6 with TRBJ2-6, with D unresolved. Germline assignment: CDR1 SGHVS and CDR2 FNYEAQ. The CDR3 has 13 residues. Trimming stripped 3 bases from V and 6 bases from J, with 6 bases between. The CDR3 nucleotides are TGTGCCAGCAGCTTTAATTCGGCCAACGTCCTGACTTTC. It translates to CASSFNSANVLTF.

This rearrangement joins TRBV4-1 to TRBJ1-3, with D unresolved. Trimming removed 0 bases at V and 2 bases at J, with 5 bases between. The germline CDR1 and CDR2 sequences are MGHRA and YSYEKL. This CDR3 is 14 amino acids long. CDR3 DNA sequence: TGCGCCAGCAGCCAAGAGGGCGCTGGAAACACCATATATTTT. Translating it yields CASSQEGAGNTIYF.

This clone has more than one count but fewer than ten. The chain has TRBV6-5 and TRBJ2-7; 9 nucleotides align to TRBD2. The V gene's germline CDR1 is MNHEY and CDR2 SVGAGI. The CDR3 has 14 residues. The trim removed 6 bases at V and 6 bases at J, leaving 9 bases unmatched. The CDR3 spells CASRGGTSFSEQYF. The CDR3 coding sequence is TGTGCCAGCAGAGGCGGGACTAGCTTCTCCGAGCAGTACTTC.

The chain is built from TRBV25-1 and TRBJ2-1, with a possible D match to TRBD2 (6 bases). Per germline, CDR1 MGHDK and CDR2 SYGVNS. The CDR3 has 12 residues. V was cut by 7 bases and J by 11 bases, with 15 bases left in between. This chain's CDR3 is CASTGLGVKQFF. The CDR3 nucleotides read TGTGCCAGCACGGGACTGGGAGTCAAGCAGTTCTTC.

V gene TRBV28 combines with J gene TRBJ2-1; the match to TRBD1 covers 9 bases. V was pared by 2 bases and J by 7 bases, with 3 bases of the junction left unmatched. Germline CDR1 MDHEN, CDR2 SYDVKM. The CDR3 runs to 14 residues. The CDR3 bases are TGTGCCAGCAGTTTAACCGGGACAGGGAATGAGCAGTTCTTC. Amino acids: CASSLTGTGNEQFF.

V is TRBV30 and J is TRBJ1-1; maybe TRBD1 (6 bases). This CDR3 comprises 13 residues. The germline V gene has CDR1 GTSNPN and CDR2 SVGIG (reference sequence). Trimming removed 3 bases at V and 6 bases at J, with 14 bases between. CDR3 DNA sequence: TGTGCCTGGAGGACAGGTGGATGGGCTGAAGCTTTCTTT. It translates to CAWRTGGWAEAFF.

The rearrangement links TRBV19 to TRBJ2-1; TRBD2 is a possible D gene (6 bases). From germline, CDR1 is LNHDA and CDR2 SQIVND (reference sequence). The V and J ends lost 0 bases and 9 bases respectively, with 21 bases between them. The CDR3 loop spans 17 amino acids. CDR3 protein: CASSIDQVALGSGEQFF. CDR3 nucleotides: TGTGCCAGTAGTATAGATCAGGTAGCGTTGGGTAGCGGTGAGCAGTTCTTC.